This TCR beta chain stems from a study of molecular identifiers for immune sequencing clone quantification. MiXCR, run by TCRdb on the PCR reads, gives a single entry per CDR3 protein. Of about 100,000 distinct CDR3 sequences in the sample, around 33% were seen once. The authors gated naive CD8 T cells as CD8+CD4-CCR7+CD45RA+ for sorting. In the case of this clonotype: Compared with germline, one end of the junction differs, possibly owing to a read error.

The CDR3 extends over 15 amino acids. Looked up from germline, CDR1 is MDHEN and CDR2 is SYDVKM. This clonotype was sampled from a human donor in good health. Some libraries in this study had Jurkat cell RNA spiked in. This chain links TRBV28 with TRBJ2-7; 8 bases map to TRBD2. The specimen sequenced was naive CD8+ T cells from blood, with Jurkat cell RNA spiked in. The subset is: FACS-sorted CD8+CD4-CCR7+CD45RA+ naive T cells. DNA for the CDR3: TGTGCCTGCAGTTTATATTTCGGGGGGGACGACGAGCAGTACTTC. This translates into CACSLYFGGDDEQYF.